The 2 T cell receptor beta chains reported below all come from one sample, sequenced in a study of response to subunit inactivated influenza vaccine. Via MiXCR, TCRdb re-called the RT-PCR reads, giving one row per CDR3 protein. The repertoire holds roughly 500,000 distinct CDR3 sequences, with approximately 24% as singletons. Here the sequenced sample was CD4+ T cells sorted from PBMCs, taken 5 to 6 days after vaccination. The receptors were sampled from a man in his forties or fifties who received an inactivated influenza vaccine.

In this sample, this clonotype turned up a few times. The chain recombines TRBV12-3 or TRBV12-4 with TRBJ2-3; 7 bases map to TRBD2. This CDR3 is built from 14 residues. V was clipped by 0 bases and J by 7 bases; unmatched bases: 4. Here the CDR3 reads CASSLAASGNTQYF. In DNA, the CDR3 is TGTGCCAGCAGTTTAGCAGCTAGCGGTAATACGCAGTATTTT.

The V and J genes are TRBV5-1 and TRBJ1-4; no reliable D call. Germline assignment: CDR1 SGHRS and CDR2 YFSETQ. CDR3 length: 14 amino acids. Trimming removed 6 bases at V and 2 bases at J, with 11 bases between. The CDR3 nucleotides read TGCGCCAGCACCGACCGGGATACTAATGAAAAACTGTTTTTT. It specifies CASTDRDTNEKLFF.